This record concerns one T cell receptor beta chain sequence. Its specificity is not known. TCRdb keeps only in-frame clones here, not all; method: immunoSEQ multiplex PCR. The sample lists approximately 70,000 clones, approximately 86% occurring once. This sample was taken from a study of OX40 agonist ivuxolimab in advanced cancers. The overall study: Each dose-escalation patient presented with hepatocellular carcinoma, melanoma, renal cell or head and neck cancer. About 44% of patients had received prior checkpoint inhibitor therapy.

Germline-derived CDR1 and CDR2 are SQVTM and ANQGSEA. The V end was cut by 0 bases, the J end by 4 bases, with 7 bases between. This CDR3 has 13 residues. Anyone with autoimmune disease history or systemic immunosuppression was excluded. General study results and limits: At 0.1 to 3.0 mg/kg and by week 6, clonal expansion occurred in CD4+ and CD8+ blood T cells.

This chain joins TRBV29-1 and TRBJ1-3, with TRBD1 as a possible D gene (5 bases). This material consisted of CD4+ or CD8+ T cells sorted from blood, taken in a trial of the OX40 agonist ivuxolimab. The sequence was obtained from an adult with an advanced solid tumor such as melanoma, head and neck, liver or kidney cancer. The CDR3 loop reads CSVEDREGNTIYF. CDR3 DNA: TGCAGCGTTGAAGACAGGGAAGGAAACACCATATATTTT.